This TCR beta chain came from a study of shared clonotypes between healthy human individuals (dated by TCRdb to the early 2020s). General notes on the study: The cohort included a few men and two women between 18 and 49 years of age. Per donor, three plates each were used for CD4 naive and CD4 memory, two for CD8 naive, and one for CD8 memory. To estimate repertoire size and how much clonotypes are shared between individuals, the study performed deep sequencing of blood TCR repertoires from roughly five healthy adults. To increase sequencing depth and limit assay-specific biases, different laboratories used diverse techniques to prepare libraries and sequence TCR repertoires. Per donor, leukapheresis produced somewhere between about 0.85 and 9.5 billion PBMCs.

This clone was seen a single time. What antigen it recognizes has not been identified. No much larger clonotype is one base removed from it; base qualities were not supplied. The CDR3 holds 14 amino acids from the cysteine to the phenylalanine. The only DNA kept is the CDR3, 42 bases in frame from the first base. V is pruned by 7 bases and J by 7 bases, leaving 9 bases of the junction without a gene match. In the germline V gene (reference sequence), CDR1 corresponds to SEHNR and CDR2 to FQNEAQ. Using the deep immunoSEQ assay, multiplex PCR amplified TCR CDR3 regions from genomic DNA. Extracted genomic DNA from each cell subset was distributed evenly across all wells of several immunoSEQ 96-well plates, and each plate was treated as a replicate. Each replicate PCR for sorted subsets received around 210 ng genomic DNA, equal to tens of thousands of T cell genomes. Purified libraries were measured with a Qubit 3.0 fluorometer, size-checked on a Bioanalyzer 2100, and measured again with the KAPA Library Quantification kit. A separate single-read 150-cycle Illumina NextSeq 550 flow cell was used to sequence each immunoSEQ 96-well plate. The authors' pipeline ran thus. Because the immunoSEQ output included only junctional sequences and no quality scores, the filtering could not be the same as the filtering used for full-length reads. To assign V/J genes and CDR3, sequences were annotated against IMGT germline references using PyIR, a Python wrapper for IgBLAST v1.9. Reads were filtered out if the reads had weak V/J assignments (E-value above 1e-6), no CDR3, stop codons, out-of-frame junctions, or ambiguous translated residues. V3J clonotypes were defined by identical inferred V gene, J gene, and CDR3 amino acid sequence. To compute the percentage overlap between repertoires, the number of shared unique clonotypes was divided by the size of the smaller repertoire. Repertoire richness was assessed with RTK rarefaction, the Chao1 estimator, and Recon v2.1 estimates of unobserved clonotypes. Generation probabilities for all TCRbeta clonotypes obtained by the gDNA method from several donors were computed using OLGA. TCRdb retrieved this table from immuneACCESS and kept in-frame rearrangements only. Not all clones are present; in checked studies, unresolved V genes account for under half, and no reason is known for the remainder. That table furnishes V, J and clone size, whereas the DNA furnished D and trimming. A total of approximately 1.5 million clones appear in this sample, approximately 98.5% of them only once. The ten largest account for roughly 0.35% of the sample.

Study-wide conclusions, independent of this receptor: Pairwise subsampling led to the expectation that sequencing depth would affect the degree of clonotype sharing among donors. Compared with non-shared clonotypes, clonotypes shared by all four sorted-subset donors had higher generation probabilities. Sharing across a few donors was observed for around 4.8% of naive CD4, 3.5% of naive CD8, around 2.5% of memory CD4, and 0.4% of memory CD8 clonotypes. Larger estimated clonotype richness was generally found for naive subsets than for memory subsets. The small number of donors limited the genetic and exposure-history diversity represented. Even with the large sequencing depth, rarefaction of the sorted-subset datasets indicated that sequencing was incomplete. Only blood was sampled, and tissue TCR repertoires likely differ from those in blood.

Donors were healthy HIV-negative adults with no recently reported acute infections or vaccinations. Every donor was a Caucasian adult living in Nashville, Tennessee, USA. CD4+ T cells were enriched by magnetic negative selection; naive cells were then positively selected on CD45RA, and the negative fraction formed the memory subset. Blood was collected by leukapheresis, and PBMCs were isolated by Ficoll-Histopaque density gradient centrifugation and then cryopreserved in liquid nitrogen vapor phase. Analytical flow cytometry was used to check the purity and quantity of each magnetically sorted T cell population. Genomic DNA was isolated from each sorted fraction and quantified by UV absorbance on a Nanodrop 2000c.

Sequences were obtained from naive CD4+ T cells sorted from blood. The cell subset or site label corresponds to: CD45RA+ positively selected. The source of this sequence is a man aged 25-40 years in good health. The rearrangement joined TRBV7-9 to TRBJ2-7; 11 bases in between match TRBD2. The nucleotide sequence reads as follows: TGTGCCAGCAACCCACTAGCGGGAGTAGTTGAGCAGTACTTC. This codes for CASNPLAGVVEQYF.